The 16 T cell receptor beta chains below were found in one sample sequenced in a study of cytomegalovirus exposure and HLA in healthy donors. PCR employed 60 Vbeta and 13 Jbeta primers. Measured with immunoSEQ multiplex PCR; TCRdb has only the in-frame clones, and not every one. This table holds more than 130,000 clones, over 75% found once. Input material: PBMCs. The receptors were sampled from a man aged 25 to 45 in good health and CMV-seronegative.

V is TRBV30 and J is TRBJ1-1, with D possibly TRBD1 on 6 matching bases. CDR3 length equals 15 residues. Germline lookup yields CDR1 GTSNPN and CDR2 SVGIG (reference sequence). Between the trimmed V and J ends, which lost 3 bases and 0 bases, there was a span of 14 bases. The CDR3 DNA is TGTGCCTGGAGGATCCTTGGGGGCTTGAACACTGAAGCTTTCTTT. Its protein product is CAWRILGGLNTEAFF.

This clone was picked up one time. The chain couples TRBV28 to TRBJ2-5, with 7 positions matching TRBD1. The CDR3 is 17 residues long. J was trimmed by 3 bases and V by 1 base; bases with no gene match: 11. Germline V gene lookup returns CDR1 MDHEN and CDR2 SYDVKM. The DNA for the CDR3 is TGTGCCAGCAGTTTATCGCCCCGAAGACAGGGAAAAGAGACCCAGTACTTC. Protein product: CASSLSPRRQGKETQYF.

The chain joins TRBV7-9 to TRBJ2-7; TRBD1 agrees at 9 bases. Germline V CDR1 and CDR2: SEHNR, FQNEAQ (reference sequence). The CDR3 is 14 residues long. V was pared by 5 bases and J by 7 bases, with 9 bases of the junction left unmatched. CDR3 amino acids: CASSTGTGRLEQYF. The CDR3, as DNA: TGTGCCAGCAGCACCGGGACAGGGCGGTTGGAGCAGTACTTC.

This clone was detected a few times. This chain links TRBV28 with TRBJ1-1, with a weak D call TRBD1 (5 bases). Germline-derived CDR1 and CDR2 are MDHEN and SYDVKM. Trimming cost V 6 bases and J 4 bases, with 12 bases left between them. The CDR3 loop spans 13 amino acids. The CDR3, as DNA: TGTGCCAGCAGAACGACAGCTAGCACTGAAGCTTTCTTT. This sequence encodes CASRTTASTEAFF.

This rearrangement joins TRBV9 to TRBJ1-4; a weak D match, TRBD1 (6 bases). Looked up from germline, CDR1 is SGDLS and CDR2 is YYNGEE. The CDR3 has 14 residues. The ends were cut back, 4 bases at V and 8 bases at J, with 15 bases in the middle. The CDR3 DNA is TGTGCCAGCAGCTACGACAGGCGAGGGGAAAAACTGTTTTTT. Translation gives CASSYDRRGEKLFF.

V gene TRBV5-1 combines with J gene TRBJ2-7; tentatively, D is TRBD1 (6 bases). Trimming pared 4 bases from V and 2 bases from J, leaving 13 bases between. The CDR3 sequence is 14 residues long. CDR1 and CDR2 from the germline V gene are SGHRS and YFSETQ. The CDR3 is CASSPRDMPYEQYF. CDR3 nucleotides: TGCGCCAGCAGCCCTCGGGACATGCCCTACGAGCAGTACTTC.

V is TRBV7-9 and J is TRBJ2-1; 10 bases align to TRBD2. Germline CDR1 SEHNR, CDR2 FQNEAQ (reference sequence). After removal of 5 bases from V and 4 bases from J, the junction contained 5 bases not matched to a gene. CDR3 size: 15 residues. The DNA for the CDR3 is TGTGCCAGCAGCCAAACTAGCGGGATATACAATGAGCAGTTCTTC. Its translation is CASSQTSGIYNEQFF.

The chain uses TRBV6-5 and TRBJ2-5; perhaps TRBD2 as D (6 bases). Trimming left V 2 bases short and J 4 bases short, with 11 bases between. This CDR3 is built from 14 residues. Germline CDR1 is MNHEY and CDR2 is SVGAGI. The CDR3 DNA follows: TGTGCCAGCAGTTACCGTGACGGGGGAGAGACCCAGTACTTC. Its translation: CASSYRDGGETQYF.

The chain carries TRBV5-1 and TRBJ2-7, with D maybe TRBD1 (6 bases). The CDR3 totals 14 residues. V was trimmed by 5 bases and J by 0 bases, leaving 12 bases between them. Per germline, CDR1 SGHRS and CDR2 YFSETQ. CDR3 in DNA: TGCGCCAGCAGAACGAGGGGGAGCTCCTACGAGCAGTACTTC. It yields the protein CASRTRGSSYEQYF.

J is TRBJ2-7 and V is TRBV6-1; the D gene is possibly TRBD2 (5 bases). Trimming removed 4 bases at V and 2 bases at J, with 15 bases between. Germline values: CDR1 MNHNS, CDR2 SASEGT. This CDR3 has 15 amino acids. The CDR3 region is CASSALDGGAYEQYF. CDR3 coding DNA: TGTGCCAGCAGTGCGTTGGACGGAGGAGCCTACGAGCAGTACTTC.

The chain links TRBV28 to TRBJ2-1, with 9 bases lining up with TRBD1. CDR3 length: 15 residues. Unmatched junction bases numbered 8, after V lost 7 bases and J lost 4 bases. The V gene's germline CDR1 is MDHEN and CDR2 SYDVKM. The DNA for the CDR3 is TGTGCCAGCACCGTCGGACAGGGGCAGTACAATGAGCAGTTCTTC. This codes for CASTVGQGQYNEQFF.

The chain is built from TRBV14 and TRBJ2-4, with TRBD1 matching 7 bases. In germline, CDR1 is SGHDN, CDR2 FVKESK. This CDR3 has 14 residues. Unmatched junction bases numbered 5, after V lost 3 bases and J lost 6 bases. The CDR3 region has the DNA TGTGCCAGCAGCCAGGGGGACAGTATAAACATTCAGTACTTC. Its protein product is CASSQGDSINIQYF.

V gene TRBV6-4 combines with J gene TRBJ2-2; no clear D. CDR3 length: 14 residues. V gave up 4 bases and J gave up 3 bases, with 9 bases separating them. CDR1 MRHNA and CDR2 SNTAGT come from the germline V gene. CDR3 sequence reads: CASSVYRDTGELFF. CDR3 sequence (DNA): TGTGCCAGCAGTGTTTACAGAGACACCGGGGAGCTGTTTTTT.

The chain couples TRBV5-6 to TRBJ2-3; D gene unclear. Germline loops: CDR1 SGHDT, CDR2 YYEEEE. This CDR3 spans 17 amino acids. With 4 bases removed from V and 0 bases from J, the gap between germline ends came to 18 bases. CDR3 amino acids: CASSVSLEWSSTDTQYF. As DNA, the CDR3 is TGTGCCAGCAGCGTCTCCCTCGAGTGGTCTAGCACAGATACGCAGTATTTT.

This clone was seen only a few times. The V gene is TRBV5-1, the J gene TRBJ1-1; D unclear. The V end was cut by 1 base, the J end by 3 bases, with 13 bases between. CDR1 is SGHRS, CDR2 YFSETQ, per germline. This CDR3 spans 15 amino acids. CDR3 sequence reads: CASSLRRQEDTEAFF. DNA for the CDR3: TGCGCCAGCAGCTTGCGGAGGCAGGAGGACACTGAAGCTTTCTTT.

CDR3 region: CASSEEGVKTQYF. In DNA, the CDR3 is TGCGCCAGCAGCGAGGAAGGGGTGAAGACCCAGTACTTC. The V and J genes are TRBV5-1 and TRBJ2-5, with D tentatively TRBD1 (5 bases). V was pared by 4 bases and J by 6 bases, with 13 bases between. This CDR3 is built from 13 residues. CDR1 is SGHRS and CDR2 is YFSETQ in the germline V gene.